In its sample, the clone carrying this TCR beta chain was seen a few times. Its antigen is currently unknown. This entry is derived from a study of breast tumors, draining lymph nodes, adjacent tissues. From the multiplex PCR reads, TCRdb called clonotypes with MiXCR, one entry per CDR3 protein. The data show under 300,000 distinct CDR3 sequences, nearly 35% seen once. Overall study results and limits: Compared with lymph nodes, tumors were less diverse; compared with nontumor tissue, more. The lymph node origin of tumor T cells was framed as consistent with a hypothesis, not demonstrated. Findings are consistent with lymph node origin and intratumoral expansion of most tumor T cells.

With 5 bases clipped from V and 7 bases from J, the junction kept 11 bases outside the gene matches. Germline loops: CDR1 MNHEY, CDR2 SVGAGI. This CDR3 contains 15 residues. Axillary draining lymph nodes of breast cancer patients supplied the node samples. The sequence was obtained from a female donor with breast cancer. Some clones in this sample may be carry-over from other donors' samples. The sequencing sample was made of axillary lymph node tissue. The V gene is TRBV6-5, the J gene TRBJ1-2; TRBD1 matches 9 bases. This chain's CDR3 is CASSHVDRGRGGYTF. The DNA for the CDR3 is TGTGCCAGCAGTCACGTTGACAGGGGGAGAGGTGGCTACACCTTC.